These 28 T cell receptor beta chains were all obtained from the same sample, sequenced in a study of identical twins. TCRdb re-called the 5' RACE reads through MiXCR, storing one row per CDR3 protein. The sample comprises hundreds of thousands of distinct CDR3 sequences, 18% of which are singletons, and around 13% rests with the top ten. This sample also appeared in a second study, on T cells expressing NK-cell markers.

The specimen was PBMCs. The receptors were gathered from a woman between 18 and 29 years old in good health.

The sample holds a few counts of this clonotype. CDR3 in DNA: TGTGCCAGCAGTTCAAACAGGGTTAGCGAGCAGTACTTC. Translation: CASSSNRVSEQYF. The chain has TRBV27 and TRBJ2-7; D perhaps matches TRBD1 (6 bases). CDR1 is MNHEY, CDR2 SMNVEV, per germline (reference sequence). CDR3 length: 13 residues. Trimming left V 4 bases short and J 6 bases short, with 13 bases between.

J is TRBJ2-1 and V is TRBV5-1, with D possibly matching TRBD2 (8 bases). The ends were cut back, 9 bases at V and 7 bases at J, with 26 bases in the middle. The V gene's germline CDR1 is SGHRS and CDR2 YFSETQ. This CDR3 region has 16 residues. This chain's CDR3 is CATTLRVAGQQNEQFF. CDR3 DNA: TGCGCCACCACGCTACGGGTAGCGGGACAGCAGAATGAGCAGTTCTTC.

This clonotype was seen repeatedly, ten times or more. This chain uses TRBV12-3 or TRBV12-4 with TRBJ1-3; the D gene is possibly TRBD1 (6 bases). The CDR3 contains 12 residues. Deletions cut 3 bases from V and 11 bases from J, with 11 bases between. The CDR3 DNA reads as TGTGCCAGCAGTTTGCGGACAGAGGCCATATATTTT. It specifies CASSLRTEAIYF.

The chain combines TRBV4-3 with TRBJ2-7, with TRBD1 as a possible D gene (5 bases). The CDR3 is 13 residues long. Germline V gene data show CDR1 as LGHNA and CDR2 as YSLEER. V gave up 3 bases and J gave up 1 base, with 7 bases separating them. The CDR3 DNA follows: TGCGCCAGCAGCCAGGGGCCATCCTACGAGCAGTACTTC. This gives the protein CASSQGPSYEQYF.

The chain employs TRBV20-1 and TRBJ2-1, with TRBD1 matching over 9 bases. J was trimmed by 5 bases and V by 8 bases; bases with no gene match: 13. There are 15 residues in the CDR3. In germline, CDR1 is DFQATT, CDR2 SNEGSKA (reference sequence). The CDR3 protein is CSSGSGTGTHNEQFF. DNA of the CDR3: TGCAGTTCTGGCTCAGGGACAGGGACGCACAATGAGCAGTTCTTC.

This chain connects TRBV5-4 to TRBJ1-3; possibly TRBD1 for D (5 bases). The V gene lost 4 bases and the J gene lost 2 bases, with 13 bases spanning the gap. This CDR3 has 15 amino acids. The V gene's germline CDR1 is SGHNT and CDR2 YYREEE (reference sequence). DNA of the CDR3: TGTGCCAGCAGCGCCGGCAGGGCCACTGGAAACACCATATATTTT. Translating gives CASSAGRATGNTIYF.

This chain links TRBV12-5 with TRBJ2-1; 7 bases are a match to TRBD2. The CDR3 sequence is 17 residues long. CDR1 LGHNT and CDR2 FRNRAP come from the germline V gene. J was trimmed by 6 bases and V by 1 base; bases with no gene match: 12. In nucleotides, the CDR3 is TGTGCTAGTGGTTTGGCTGTGGGGGGGAGTGGATCCAATGAGCAGTTCTTC. Translating gives CASGLAVGGSGSNEQFF.

The chain has TRBV20-1 and TRBJ1-1; D remains ambiguous. The CDR3 contains 17 residues. Trimming pared 0 bases from V and 3 bases from J, leaving 20 bases between. Germline loops: CDR1 DFQATT, CDR2 SNEGSKA (reference sequence). CDR3 loop: CSARDLFMELGDTEAFF. The CDR3 region has the DNA TGCAGTGCTAGAGATCTTTTTATGGAACTTGGAGACACTGAAGCTTTCTTT.

This chain links TRBV12-3 or TRBV12-4 with TRBJ1-1; D not certain. V gave up 3 bases and J gave up 6 bases, with 14 bases separating them. CDR3 length equals 14 residues. Written as DNA, the CDR3 is TGTGCCAGCAGTTTTGCCGGGGTGGGATCTGAAGCTTTCTTT. Protein: CASSFAGVGSEAFF.

V is TRBV6-5 and J is TRBJ2-1; D is unclear. Trimming shortened V by 2 bases and J by 5 bases, and 10 bases separated the two germline ends. The CDR3 is 14 amino acids. The germline V gene encodes CDR1 MNHEY and CDR2 SVGAGI. The chain's CDR3 is CASSYLPWNNEQFF. The CDR3, as DNA: TGTGCCAGCAGTTACCTCCCTTGGAACAATGAGCAGTTCTTC.

The rearrangement uses TRBV4-1 and TRBJ2-1; D possibly corresponds to TRBD2 (6 bases). Germline CDR1 reads MGHRA; CDR2 reads YSYEKL. The length of the CDR3 is 15 residues. Trimming took off 4 bases at V and 9 bases at J, with 19 bases between the two ends. The DNA for the CDR3 is TGCGCCAGCAGCCGTGGGCGGGGTTCCCATACTGAGCAGTTCTTC. Translation: CASSRGRGSHTEQFF.

The chain carries TRBV10-3 and TRBJ2-7; 7 bases fit TRBD1. Germline CDR1 and CDR2: ENHRY and SYGVKD. Trimming at V came to 3 bases and at J to 4 bases, leaving 9 bases not matched to a gene. There are 15 residues in the CDR3. CDR3 in amino acids: CAISERGPLTYEQYF. CDR3 nucleotide sequence: TGTGCCATCAGTGAAAGGGGGCCCTTAACTTACGAGCAGTACTTC.

In its sample, this clonotype was seen a few times. The chain carries TRBV12-3 or TRBV12-4 and TRBJ2-7, with D possibly TRBD1 on 6 matching bases. Trimming removed 5 bases at V and 2 bases at J, with 13 bases between. This CDR3 has 14 amino acids. For the CDR3, the DNA is TGTGCCAGCAGTCGAAACAGGGTTCCCTACGAGCAGTACTTC. It encodes CASSRNRVPYEQYF.

This clonotype was picked up a small number of times. V is TRBV2 and J is TRBJ1-4, with 9 bases aligning to TRBD1. Germline CDR1 SNHLY, CDR2 FYNNEI. V shed 6 bases and J 6 bases; nucleotides not matched to a gene: 8. This CDR3 spans 15 amino acids. CDR3 region: CASRDGQGRHEKLFF. The CDR3 DNA reads TGTGCCAGCAGGGACGGACAGGGGCGGCATGAAAAACTGTTTTTT.

This clonotype was seen a handful of times. The chain is built from TRBV4-3 and TRBJ2-1; the match to TRBD2 covers 7 bases. CDR1 LGHNA and CDR2 YSLEER come from the germline V gene. The V and J ends lost 1 base and 5 bases, in that order; junction bases with no gene match: 5. The CDR3 is 15 amino acids. CDR3 residues: CASSQVGGSNNEQFF. Here the CDR3 DNA reads TGCGCCAGCAGCCAAGTAGGCGGGAGCAACAATGAGCAGTTCTTC.

V and J are TRBV18 and TRBJ2-7, with a possible D match to TRBD2 (5 bases). Trimming pared 5 bases from V and 0 bases from J, leaving 8 bases between. This CDR3 is built from 13 residues. CDR1 and CDR2 (germline): KGHSH, LQKENI. CDR3 DNA: TGTGCCAGCTCATCCCTAGCCTCCTACGAGCAGTACTTC. This encodes CASSSLASYEQYF.

About this clonotype itself: One junction end disagrees with the germline gene, perhaps due to a read error. CDR3 in DNA: TGTGCCAGCAGCTTAAGGGCGACCGGGGAGCTGTTTTTT. Translation: CASSLRATGELFF. This rearrangement joins TRBV5-1 to TRBJ2-2; D remains ambiguous. The CDR3 is made up of 13 amino acids. Germline assignment: CDR1 SGHRS and CDR2 YFSETQ.

This clonotype was counted only a few times. CDR3 nucleotide sequence: TGTGCCATCAGTGAGGCTAGGCGAGAGACCCAGTACTTC. Translating it yields CAISEARRETQYF. The rearrangement joins TRBV10-3 to TRBJ2-5; the D is unclear. CDR3 length: 13 residues. Germline V gene data show CDR1 as ENHRY and CDR2 as SYGVKD. V shed 2 bases and J shed 4 bases, with 8 bases lying between them.

V gene TRBV13 combines with J gene TRBJ1-2; D is unclear. CDR1 is PRHDT, CDR2 FYEKMQ, per germline (reference sequence). With 5 bases removed from V and 6 bases from J, the gap between germline ends came to 10 bases. The CDR3 runs to 12 residues. The CDR3 DNA reads TGTGCCAGCAGCACAAGACGGGATGGCTACACCTTC. Amino acids: CASSTRRDGYTF.

The V call is TRBV18, the J call TRBJ1-1; a possible D gene is TRBD1 (6 bases). CDR1 and CDR2 (germline): KGHSH, LQKENI. This CDR3 contains 15 residues. Deletions cut 6 bases from V and 0 bases from J, with 14 bases between. CDR3: CASSRTVGMNTEAFF. The CDR3 DNA is TGTGCCAGCTCGCGGACAGTCGGCATGAACACTGAAGCTTTCTTT. Variable domain in full (rest from reference TRBV18 and TRBJ1-1): NAGVMQNPRHLVRRRGQEARLRCSPMKGHSHVYWYRQLPEEGLKFMVYLQKENIIDESGMPKERFSAEFPKEGPSILRIQQVVRGDSAAYFCASSRTVGMNTEAFFGQGTRLTVV.

The chain couples TRBV10-3 to TRBJ2-1; D is unclear. Looked up from germline, CDR1 is ENHRY and CDR2 is SYGVKD. There are 11 residues in the CDR3. Trimming took 2 bases from V and 6 from J, leaving 2 bases between them. The CDR3 region is CAISEVNEQFF. CDR3 DNA: TGTGCCATCAGTGAGGTCAATGAGCAGTTCTTC.

The rearrangement uses TRBV7-8 and TRBJ2-7, with TRBD1 matching 7 bases. The CDR3 sequence is 15 residues long. In germline, CDR1 is SGHVS, CDR2 FQNEAQ. J lost 4 bases, V lost 0 bases, and 6 bases had no gene match. As DNA, the CDR3 is TGTGCCAGCAGCTTAGCTACAGGGGTTGTTTACGAGCAGTACTTC. It specifies CASSLATGVVYEQYF.

This clonotype was seen more than once but under ten times. V gene TRBV20-1 combines with J gene TRBJ1-2, with D possibly being TRBD1 (6 bases). The V end lost 6 bases, the J end lost 5 bases, and 22 bases lay between the germline ends. This CDR3 has 15 amino acids. CDR1 is DFQATT, CDR2 SNEGSKA, per germline (reference sequence). The CDR3, as DNA: TGCAGTGCCCAACACGGGGGGGCGAGGGGTTATGGCTACACCTTC. This translates into CSAQHGGARGYGYTF.

The CDR3 loop reads CASSWDFQITEAFF. The CDR3 coding sequence is TGTGCCAGCAGTTGGGACTTTCAAATCACTGAAGCTTTCTTT. The rearrangement joins TRBV7-9 to TRBJ1-1, with a weak D call TRBD1 (5 bases). Trimming pared 6 bases from V and 4 bases from J, leaving 15 bases between. Germline V gene sequence: CDR1 SEHNR, CDR2 FQNEAQ (reference sequence). The CDR3 is made up of 14 amino acids.

This clonotype has only a few counts. V gene TRBV15 combines with J gene TRBJ1-1; 8 bases are shared with TRBD1. Trimming at V came to 1 base and at J to 9 bases, leaving 4 bases not matched to a gene. The CDR3 covers 13 residues. Germline V CDR1 and CDR2: LNHNV, YYDKDF (reference sequence). Here the CDR3 DNA reads TGTGCCACCAGCAGAGGGACAGGGAGAAAAGCTTTCTTT. Its translation: CATSRGTGRKAFF.

The chain couples TRBV27 to TRBJ1-2; a possible D gene is TRBD1 (6 bases). This CDR3 spans 15 amino acids. Trimming pared 0 bases from V and 5 bases from J, leaving 13 bases between. Germline CDR1 MNHEY, CDR2 SMNVEV (reference sequence). The CDR3 here is CASSLSGGGHYGYTF. In DNA, the CDR3 is TGTGCCAGCAGTTTATCCGGTGGGGGACATTATGGCTACACCTTC.

This clonotype has a handful of counts. The chain carries TRBV7-9 and TRBJ2-7; 10 nucleotides align to TRBD1. The CDR3 totals 16 residues. Germline CDR1 SEHNR, CDR2 FQNEAQ (reference sequence). The V gene end was trimmed by 2 bases and the J gene end by 5 bases; junction bases not matched to a gene: 9. The CDR3 protein is CASSLPSGQGSNEQYF. In DNA, the CDR3 is TGTGCCAGCAGCTTACCCTCGGGACAGGGGAGCAACGAGCAGTACTTC.

The chain joins TRBV6-5 to TRBJ1-1; maybe TRBD1 (6 bases). The CDR3 consists of 16 residues. Germline-derived CDR1 and CDR2 are MNHEY and SVGAGI. Trimming shortened V by 3 bases and J by 6 bases, and 20 bases separated the two germline ends. The CDR3: CASSYPGAGSDAEAFF. The CDR3 nucleotides are TGTGCCAGCAGTTATCCAGGGGCGGGGTCTGACGCTGAAGCTTTCTTT.